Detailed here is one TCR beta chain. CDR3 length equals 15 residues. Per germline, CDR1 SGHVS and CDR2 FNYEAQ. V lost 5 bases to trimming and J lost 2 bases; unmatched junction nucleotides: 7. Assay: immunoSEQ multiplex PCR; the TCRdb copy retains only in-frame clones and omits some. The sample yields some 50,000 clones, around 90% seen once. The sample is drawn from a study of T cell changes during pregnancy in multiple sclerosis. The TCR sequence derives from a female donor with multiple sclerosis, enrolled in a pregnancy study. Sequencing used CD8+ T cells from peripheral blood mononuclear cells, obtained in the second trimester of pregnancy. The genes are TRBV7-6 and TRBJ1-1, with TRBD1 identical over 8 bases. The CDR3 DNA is TGTGCCAGCAGCACAACGACAGGGGCTAACACTGAAGCTTTCTTT. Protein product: CASSTTTGANTEAFF.